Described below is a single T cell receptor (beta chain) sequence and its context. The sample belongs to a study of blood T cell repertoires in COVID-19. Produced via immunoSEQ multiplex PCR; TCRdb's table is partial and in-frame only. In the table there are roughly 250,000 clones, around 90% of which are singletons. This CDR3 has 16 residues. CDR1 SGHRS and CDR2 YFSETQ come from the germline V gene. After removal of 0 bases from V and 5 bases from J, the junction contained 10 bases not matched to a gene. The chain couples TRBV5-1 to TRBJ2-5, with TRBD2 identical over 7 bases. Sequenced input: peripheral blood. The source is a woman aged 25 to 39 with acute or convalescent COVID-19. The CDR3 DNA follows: TGCGCCAGCAGCTTGGTCGGCACTAGCGTCTCCGAGACCCAGTACTTC. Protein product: CASSLVGTSVSETQYF.